This T cell receptor beta chain is from a study of neurological immune-mediated disorders. Study-wide context: Relapsing-remitting patients made up about 90% of the roughly 35 multiple sclerosis patients, and secondary progressive patients made up 3. Study findings and constraints: A possible signature appeared as one related-CDR3 cluster, in which phylogenetic grouping placed the repertoires of 18 of 34 multiple sclerosis patients.

The sample holds many counts of this clonotype. Its specificity is not known. The cDNA was generated through 5'RACE incorporating 10-nucleotide random UMIs. One entry per CDR3 protein, called by TCRdb with MiXCR from the 5' RACE reads. The sample has about 80,000 distinct CDR3 sequences, over 4.5% seen once. Time point denoted: longitudinal time-point 2. The CDR3 loop spans 12 amino acids. Looked up from germline, CDR1 is KGHSH and CDR2 is LQKENI. Trimming at V came to 5 bases and at J to 6 bases, leaving 0 bases not matched to a gene. This chain uses TRBV18 with TRBJ1-2; 10 bases line up with TRBD1. The sequenced sample was PBMCs. The clonotype was recovered from a woman aged 60-75 years with multiple sclerosis. The CDR3, as DNA: TGTGCCAGCTCAGGGACAGGGGATGGCTACACCTTC. It yields the protein CASSGTGDGYTF.